Listed below are T cell receptor beta chains from one sample, sequenced in a study of molecular identifiers for immune sequencing clone quantification. MiXCR, applied by TCRdb to the PCR reads, yields one record per CDR3 protein. The data show about 500,000 distinct CDR3 sequences, around 23% seen once. Sequenced input: naive CD8+ T cells from blood, with Jurkat cell RNA spiked in. These receptors all stem from a human donor in good health. Some libraries in this study had Jurkat cell RNA spiked in. The conserved cysteine and the conserved F or W are not part of the CDR3 here. A D gene is named only where the DNA matches it firmly. Clone size is stated in some rows and not others, as once, few, many or a class when expanded.

>many|TRBV7-8|TRBJ1-6|-
ASSNSLRDNSPLH
>many|TRBV20-1|TRBJ2-7|-
SAKDYEQY
>few|TRBV6-6|TRBJ1-5|-
ASSSLGGSNQPQH
>many|TRBV4-3|TRBJ2-7|-
ASSQGPQYEQY
>many|TRBV6-5|TRBJ2-3|TRBD1
ASRSSQGASSDTQY
>many|TRBV29-1|TRBJ2-7|TRBD1
SAGDSSYEQY
>many|TRBV14|TRBJ1-1|-
ASSLTPNTEAF
>many|TRBV5-6|TRBJ2-7|-
ASSLARVSSYEQY
>-|TRBV12-3/TRBV12-4|TRBJ2-7|TRBD2
ASSLSAGGVEQY
>-|TRBV11-3|TRBJ2-3|-
ASSFRGRIADTQY
>many|TRBV4-1|TRBJ1-5|-
ASSQLSGVGQPQH